Presented here are 14 T cell receptor beta chains from one specimen sequenced in a study of technical replicates of blood from a few donors (dated by TCRdb to 2016 to 2017). The protocol used for the library was the immunoSEQ multiplex PCR assay. Imported from immuneACCESS, the table was reduced by TCRdb to in-frame sequences with V and J called. These copies leave out some clones; in studies compared against another copy, an unresolved V gene accounts for under half, and the cause of the remainder is not known. Within this sample are over 50,000 clones, with 97% of them counted one time only. The ten largest clones take up about 0.19% of the sample. The sequenced sample consisted of T cells isolated from PBMCs. The receptors originated from a human donor in good health.

This chain connects TRBV19 to TRBJ1-5, with 8 bases aligning to TRBD1. The germline gives CDR1 LNHDA, CDR2 SQIVND (reference sequence). V lost 3 bases to trimming and J lost 0 bases; unmatched junction nucleotides: 13. CDR3 size: 19 residues. CDR3 protein: CASSIEDRVKFASNQPQHF. In nucleotides, the CDR3 is TGTGCCAGTAGTATCGAGGACAGGGTCAAGTTTGCTAGCAATCAGCCCCAGCATTTT.

The CDR3 is CASSQDPGQSTDTQYF. The DNA of the CDR3 is TGTGCCAGCAGCCAAGATCCCGGACAGAGCACAGATACGCAGTATTTT. The chain has TRBV4-2 and TRBJ2-3, with TRBD1 as a possible D gene (6 bases). In germline, CDR1 is LGHNA, CDR2 YNFKEQ. V was shortened by 0 bases and J by 0 bases, with 10 bases between the two germline ends. The CDR3 sequence is 16 residues long.

This clone is a singleton in its sample. This chain joins TRBV27 and TRBJ1-2; 10 positions agree with TRBD1. The germline V gene has CDR1 MNHEY and CDR2 SMNVEV (reference sequence). The CDR3 sequence is 15 residues long. V gave up 5 bases and J gave up 3 bases; unmatched junction bases: 6. DNA for the CDR3: TGTGCCAGCAGTGAAATTGGACAGGGGGACTATGGCTACACCTTC. Residues: CASSEIGQGDYGYTF.

The gene calls are TRBV6-5 and TRBJ1-2; D may be TRBD1 (5 bases). The CDR3 sequence is 13 residues long. Germline CDR1 is MNHEY and CDR2 is SVGAGI. The germline V and J ends were trimmed by 2 bases and 4 bases, with 8 bases remaining between them. CDR3 in amino acids: CASSYGRVYGYTF. DNA for the CDR3: TGTGCCAGCAGTTACGGCAGGGTCTATGGCTACACCTTC.

The genes are TRBV9 and TRBJ2-7; D is possibly TRBD2 (5 bases). CDR1 is SGDLS and CDR2 is YYNGEE in the germline V gene. V shed 2 bases and J shed 4 bases, with 10 bases lying between them. The CDR3 has 13 amino acids. The CDR3 coding sequence is TGTGCCAGCAGCGTCGGGATTCTGTACGAGCAGTACTTC. This gives the protein CASSVGILYEQYF.

This sequence joins TRBV4-1 and TRBJ2-1, with D possibly matching TRBD1 (6 bases). CDR1 and CDR2 (germline): MGHRA, YSYEKL. Trimming cost V 1 base and J 8 bases, with 9 bases left between them. The CDR3 contains 13 residues. The CDR3 spells CASSQGTAHEQFF. For the CDR3, the DNA is TGCGCCAGCAGCCAAGGGACAGCTCATGAGCAGTTCTTC.

This clone appeared a single time. The CDR3 sequence is CASSLGAGGIYEQYF. Here the CDR3 DNA reads TGTGCCAGCAGTTTGGGAGCGGGAGGTATCTACGAGCAGTACTTC. The chain employs TRBV13 and TRBJ2-7; 9 nucleotides line up with TRBD2. CDR3 size: 15 residues. In germline, CDR1 is PRHDT, CDR2 FYEKMQ (reference sequence). V lost 6 bases to trimming and J lost 3 bases; unmatched junction nucleotides: 9.

This clone was counted once. The chain carries TRBV4-1 and TRBJ1-2, with 9 bases fitting TRBD1. The CDR3 runs 15 residues. Germline CDR1 is MGHRA and CDR2 is YSYEKL. V lost 1 base, J lost 6 bases, and 6 bases stayed unmatched. As DNA, the CDR3 is TGCGCCAGCAGCCAAGGACAGGGGGTATCGGATGGCTACACCTTC. Amino acid sequence: CASSQGQGVSDGYTF.

CDR3 protein: CASSHGRNYGYTF. The CDR3 DNA follows: TGTGCCAGCAGCCACGGGAGGAACTATGGCTACACCTTC. The genes are TRBV6-5 and TRBJ1-2; unclear D gene. Trimming removed 6 bases at V and 2 bases at J, with 10 bases between. Germline V gene sequence: CDR1 MNHEY, CDR2 SVGAGI. The CDR3 covers 13 residues.

The rearrangement joins TRBV19 to TRBJ2-7; D might be TRBD1 (5 bases). Between the trimmed V and J ends, which lost 1 base and 5 bases, there was a span of 12 bases. There are 14 residues in the CDR3. Germline V CDR1 and CDR2: LNHDA, SQIVND (reference sequence). CDR3 in amino acids: CASSIVQGFNEQYF. In nucleotides, the CDR3 is TGTGCCAGTAGTATAGTCCAGGGATTCAACGAGCAGTACTTC. The full variable domain, completed using reference TRBV19 and TRBJ2-7, is DGGITQSPKYLFRKEGQNVTLSCEQNLNHDAMYWYRQDPGQGLRLIYYSQIVNDFQKGDIAEGYSVSREKKESFPLTVTSAQKNPTAFYLCASSIVQGFNEQYFGPGTRLTVT.

The V and J genes are TRBV9 and TRBJ2-1, with D perhaps TRBD2 (6 bases). Germline V gene sequence: CDR1 SGDLS, CDR2 YYNGEE. Trimming stripped 4 bases from V and 5 bases from J, with 13 bases between. The CDR3 has 14 amino acids. CDR3 sequence reads: CASSPERRDNEQFF. Written as DNA, the CDR3 is TGTGCCAGCAGCCCGGAGCGGAGGGACAATGAGCAGTTCTTC. The whole variable domain, filled in from reference TRBV9 and TRBJ2-1, reads DSGVTQTPKHLITATGQRVTLRCSPRSGDLSVYWYQQSLDQGLQFLIQYYNGEERAKGNILERFSAQQFPDLHSELNLSSLELGDSALYFCASSPERRDNEQFFGPGTRLTVL.

The chain employs TRBV6-5 and TRBJ1-1; no reliable D call. V was cut by 0 bases and J by 5 bases, with 16 bases left in between. Looked up from germline, CDR1 is MNHEY and CDR2 is SVGAGI. This CDR3 spans 16 amino acids. CDR3 DNA sequence: TGTGCCAGCAGTTACTCGACGAGGTCCAGTCATACTGAAGCTTTCTTT. Amino acid sequence: CASSYSTRSSHTEAFF.

This clone appeared a single time. Sequence at one end of the junction differs from germline and may be a read error. The CDR3, as DNA: TGTGCCAGCAGCCTAGCGGGAGTAACCGGGGAGCTGTTTTTT. Translation gives CASSLAGVTGELFF. The chain couples TRBV7-9 to TRBJ2-2; 10 nucleotides align to TRBD2. This CDR3 comprises 14 residues. From germline, CDR1 is SEHNR and CDR2 FQNEAQ (reference sequence).

The rearrangement uses TRBV9 and TRBJ1-1; D is undetermined. The CDR3 has 13 residues. Germline values: CDR1 SGDLS, CDR2 YYNGEE. Trimming removed 0 bases from V and 6 bases from J, with 9 bases in between. CDR3 in DNA: TGTGCCAGCAGCGTAGGACGAGGGTCTGAAGCTTTCTTT. Its protein is CASSVGRGSEAFF.